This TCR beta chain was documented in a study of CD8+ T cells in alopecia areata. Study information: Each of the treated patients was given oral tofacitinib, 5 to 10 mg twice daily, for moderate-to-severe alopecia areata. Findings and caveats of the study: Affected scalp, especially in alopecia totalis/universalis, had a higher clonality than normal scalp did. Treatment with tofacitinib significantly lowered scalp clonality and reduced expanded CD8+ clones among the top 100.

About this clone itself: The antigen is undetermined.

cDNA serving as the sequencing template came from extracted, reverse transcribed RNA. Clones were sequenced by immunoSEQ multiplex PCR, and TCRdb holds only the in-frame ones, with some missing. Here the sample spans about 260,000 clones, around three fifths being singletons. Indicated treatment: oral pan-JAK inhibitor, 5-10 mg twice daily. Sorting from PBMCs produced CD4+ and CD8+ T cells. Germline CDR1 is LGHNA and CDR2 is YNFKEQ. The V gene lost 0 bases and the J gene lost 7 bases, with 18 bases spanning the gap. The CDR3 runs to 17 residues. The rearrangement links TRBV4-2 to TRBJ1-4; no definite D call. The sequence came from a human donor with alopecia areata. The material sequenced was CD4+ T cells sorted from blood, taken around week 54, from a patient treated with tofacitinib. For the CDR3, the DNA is TGTGCCAGCAGCCAAGAAGGTGGGCACTCAGGAGGTGAAAAACTGTTTTTT. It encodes CASSQEGGHSGGEKLFF.